Below are 17 T cell receptor beta chains sequenced from a single sample in a study of early T cells in non-severe SARS-CoV-2 infection. TCRdb reprocessed the 5' RACE reads via MiXCR and lists one record per CDR3 protein. The sample has 55,000 to 85,000 distinct CDR3 sequences; 12% are singletons. The sequenced material came from whole blood. These receptor sequences come from an adult who was a healthcare worker with PCR-confirmed SARS-CoV-2 infection or an uninfected control (not recorded which).

Only a few counts were recorded for this clonotype. This rearrangement joins TRBV5-1 to TRBJ2-5, with D perhaps being TRBD1 or TRBD2 (5 bases each). The germline CDR1 and CDR2 sequences are SGHRS and YFSETQ. The CDR3 covers 16 residues. Trimming left V 5 bases short and J 2 bases short, with 19 bases between. CDR3 in amino acids: CASSYYPGRPQETQYF. The CDR3 DNA reads as TGCGCCAGCAGTTATTACCCGGGACGGCCGCAAGAGACCCAGTACTTC.

On this clonotype: A single base separates this from a much larger clone, so it may be a read error. The rearrangement joins TRBV7-2 to TRBJ2-2, with 8 bases fitting TRBD1. The CDR3 has 15 amino acids. Germline-derived CDR1 and CDR2 are SGHTA and FQGNSA. The CDR3 is CASSLAWTGTEELFF. As DNA, the CDR3 is TGTGCCAGCAGCTTAGCGTGGACAGGGACCGAGGAGCTGTTTTTT.

A word on this clonotype: Possible read error: a much larger clone is one base away. The chain is built from TRBV5-6 and TRBJ1-2; possible D gene TRBD1, 5 bases. The CDR3 has 15 amino acids. V lost 1 base, J lost 10 bases, and 20 bases lay in between. Germline V gives CDR1 SGHDT, CDR2 YYEEEE. The CDR3 reads CASSLFSSGGVDYTF. For the CDR3, the DNA is TGTGCCAGCAGCTTGTTCTCGTCCGGGGGTGTTGACTACACCTTC.

The table lists this clonotype with a few counts. CDR3 loop: CASSRSGTGGYGFEQYF. In nucleotides, the CDR3 is TGTGCCAGCAGCAGGAGTGGGACAGGGGGCTACGGTTTCGAGCAGTACTTC. This chain links TRBV7-3 with TRBJ2-7, with TRBD1 matching 12 bases. Germline V gene lookup returns CDR1 SGHTA and CDR2 FQGTGA. Unmatched junction bases numbered 14, after V lost 5 bases and J lost 6 bases. There are 17 residues in the CDR3. Complete variable domain (other parts from reference TRBV7-3 and TRBJ2-7): GAGVSQTPSNKVTEKGKYVELRCDPISGHTALYWYRQSLGQGPEFLIYFQGTGAADDSGLPNDRFFAVRPEGSVSTLKIQRTERGDSAVYLCASSRSGTGGYGFEQYFGPGTRLTVT.

This clonotype came up many times. The V gene is TRBV11-2, the J gene TRBJ2-3; D is perhaps TRBD2 (6 bases). V lost 4 bases to trimming and J lost 2 bases, with 10 bases between them. The germline CDR1 and CDR2 sequences are SGHAT and FQNNGV. CDR3 length equals 14 residues. CDR3 sequence: CASSSGLPTDTQYF. The CDR3 DNA reads as TGTGCCAGCAGCTCGGGACTTCCCACAGATACGCAGTATTTT.

This clonotype was detected ten times or more. The V call is TRBV9, the J call TRBJ1-2; D is unclear. The CDR3 is made up of 13 amino acids. The germline V and J ends were trimmed by 0 bases and 4 bases, with 7 bases remaining between them. The germline V gene has CDR1 SGDLS and CDR2 YYNGEE. The CDR3: CASSVGPAYGYTF. The CDR3 coding sequence is TGTGCCAGCAGCGTAGGGCCCGCCTATGGCTACACCTTC.

The V call is TRBV27, the J call TRBJ2-1; 9 bases line up with TRBD2. Unmatched junction bases numbered 12, after V lost 6 bases and J lost 6 bases. Germline CDR1 and CDR2: MNHEY and SMNVEV (reference sequence). The CDR3 extends over 16 amino acids. The CDR3 loop reads CASRRGYGTSPNEQFF. The DNA for the CDR3 is TGTGCCAGCAGAAGGGGGTATGGGACTAGCCCCAATGAGCAGTTCTTC.

This clonotype was recorded a few times. This rearrangement joins TRBV5-1 to TRBJ2-3; 14 bases are a match to TRBD2. V trimming: 3 bases; J trimming: 4 bases; junction bases outside the gene matches: 1. The CDR3 is 15 residues long. Germline V gene data show CDR1 as SGHRS and CDR2 as YFSETQ. The CDR3 loop is CASSWGLAGADTQYF. As DNA, the CDR3 is TGCGCCAGCAGCTGGGGACTAGCGGGAGCAGATACGCAGTATTTT.

This sequence joins TRBV6-5 and TRBJ2-1; 11 bases fit TRBD2. The ends lost 5 bases at V and 7 bases at J; junction bases unmatched: 10. The V gene's germline CDR1 is MNHEY and CDR2 SVGAGI. CDR3 length: 16 residues. For the CDR3, the DNA is TGTGCCAGCAGTCCTGCGGTAGCGGGGGGGCAGAATGAGCAGTTCTTC. Residues: CASSPAVAGGQNEQFF.

This chain connects TRBV7-3 to TRBJ2-2, with 7 bases matching TRBD2. Trimming removed 5 bases from V and 1 base from J; junction bases left unmatched: 7. The CDR3 consists of 16 residues. The germline V gene has CDR1 SGHTA and CDR2 FQGTGA. In DNA form, the CDR3 reads TGTGCCAGCAGCCCAGCGGGACTCCTGAACACCGGGGAGCTGTTTTTT. Translated, it gives CASSPAGLLNTGELFF.

This clonotype was observed a few times. The gene calls are TRBV2 and TRBJ1-1; TRBD1 is a possible D gene (5 bases). The V and J ends lost 6 bases and 0 bases respectively, with 8 bases between them. The CDR3 contains 13 residues. Germline CDR1 and CDR2: SNHLY and FYNNEI. The CDR3 DNA sequence: TGTGCCAGCAGCAGCAGGGTGAACACTGAAGCTTTCTTT. Translation: CASSSRVNTEAFF. Variable domain in full (rest from reference TRBV2 and TRBJ1-1): EPEVTQTPSHQVTQMGQEVILRCVPISNHLYFYWYRQILGQKVEFLVSFYNNEISEKSEIFDDQFSVERPDGSNFTLKIRSTKLEDSAMYFCASSSRVNTEAFFGQGTRLTVV.

The genes are TRBV12-3 or TRBV12-4 and TRBJ1-2; possibly TRBD1 for D (6 bases). The CDR3 spans 17 residues. Trimming stripped 1 base from V and 0 bases from J, with 15 bases between. The CDR3 spells CASSLDRGQTSNYGYTF. DNA for the CDR3: TGTGCCAGCAGTTTAGATAGGGGACAAACTTCTAACTATGGCTACACCTTC.

V and J are TRBV13 and TRBJ2-1; 12 bases match TRBD2. The CDR3 totals 17 residues. Losses at the gene ends were 1 base for V and 6 bases for J; bases not matched to a gene: 7. Germline lookup yields CDR1 PRHDT and CDR2 FYEKMQ (reference sequence). CDR3 DNA sequence: TGTGCCAGCAGCTTAGTCCCCCTAGCGGGAGGGCCCAATGAGCAGTTCTTC. It encodes CASSLVPLAGGPNEQFF.

In its sample, this clonotype was seen many times. V usage is TRBV4-1 and J usage is TRBJ2-5, with 9 bases aligning to TRBD2. Trimming cost V 3 bases and J 5 bases; bases outside gene matches: 13. Germline CDR1 is MGHRA and CDR2 is YSYEKL. The CDR3 contains 17 residues. The CDR3 loop is CASSQLAGGPVAETQYF. The CDR3 nucleotides read TGCGCCAGCAGCCAGCTGGCGGGAGGGCCGGTGGCGGAGACCCAGTACTTC.

J is TRBJ2-3 and V is TRBV29-1, with D maybe TRBD2 (6 bases). The CDR3 sequence is 13 residues long. Trimming took off 7 bases at V and 5 bases at J, with 16 bases between the two ends. Per germline, CDR1 SQVTM and CDR2 ANQGSEA. CDR3 DNA: TGCAGCGCCGTGCGGGGTTACGGAGATACGCAGTATTTT. Translation: CSAVRGYGDTQYF.

This clonotype was observed a handful of times. The chain joins TRBV28 to TRBJ2-3, with TRBD2 matching 10 bases. J lost 3 bases, V lost 6 bases, and 3 bases had no gene match. The CDR3 has 14 residues. Per the germline V gene, CDR1 is MDHEN and CDR2 is SYDVKM. The CDR3 bases are TGTGCCAGCAGCGAACTAGCGGGAACAGATACGCAGTATTTT. Protein product: CASSELAGTDTQYF.

This clonotype was detected only a few times. The rearrangement joins TRBV12-3 or TRBV12-4 to TRBJ1-2, with a weak D call TRBD1 (5 bases). The CDR3 is 12 amino acids. Trimming pared 3 bases from V and 8 bases from J, leaving 10 bases between. As DNA, the CDR3 is TGTGCCAGCAGTTTTGGGGGGATAGGCTACACCTTC. The encoded protein is CASSFGGIGYTF.